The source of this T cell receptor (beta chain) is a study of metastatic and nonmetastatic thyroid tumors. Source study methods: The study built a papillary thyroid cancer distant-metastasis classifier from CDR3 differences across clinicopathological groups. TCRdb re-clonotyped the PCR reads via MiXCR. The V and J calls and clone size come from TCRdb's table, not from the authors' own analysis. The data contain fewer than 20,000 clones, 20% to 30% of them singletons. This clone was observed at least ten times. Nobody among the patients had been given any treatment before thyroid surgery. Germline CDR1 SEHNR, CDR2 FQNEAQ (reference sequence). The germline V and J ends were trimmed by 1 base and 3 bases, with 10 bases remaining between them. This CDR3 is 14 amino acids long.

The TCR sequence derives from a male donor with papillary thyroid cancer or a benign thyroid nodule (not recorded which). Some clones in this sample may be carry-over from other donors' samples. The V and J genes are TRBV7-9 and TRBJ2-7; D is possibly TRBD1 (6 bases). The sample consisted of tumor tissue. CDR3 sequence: CASSLGDTFYEQYF. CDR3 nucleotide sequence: TGTGCCAGCAGCTTAGGGGACACCTTCTACGAGCAGTACTTC.